This T cell receptor delta chain is drawn from a study of γδ T cells in repeated Plasmodium falciparum infection. On the study more broadly: The natural-infection arm compared Malian children under seasonal malaria with matched Australian children. Malian repertoires were sampled cross-sectionally without transmission and longitudinally through febrile malaria. Study-wide results and limits: Vgamma9/Vdelta2+ T cells showed a stable polyclonal repertoire with shared TCRgamma sequences.

This clone has a handful of counts. What it recognizes is unknown. This sequence is one base from a far larger clone and is likely a read error. This sample includes further DNA sequences coding for the same CDR3. Vgamma9/Vdelta2+ and Vdelta2-negative gammadelta T cells were flow-sorted from PBMC for bulk sequencing. TCRdb reanalysed the multiplex PCR reads with CATT. The data contain roughly 48,000 delta-chain clones, 1.6% of them seen just once; the ten biggest clones take up over 7%. The CDR3 has 16 amino acids. The germline gives CDR1 GEAIGNYY, CDR2 EKD. Sample: gamma-delta T cells from blood. The V segment is TRDV2, and no J call was made; TRDD3 is the table's D call, not checked against the DNA. The TCR comes from a pool of human donors (malaria-infected and uninfected, not separated). The chain's CDR3 is CACDTVGEQSTDKLIF. As DNA, the CDR3 is TGTGCCTGTGACACCGTTGGGGAACAAAGCACCGATAAACTCATCTTC.